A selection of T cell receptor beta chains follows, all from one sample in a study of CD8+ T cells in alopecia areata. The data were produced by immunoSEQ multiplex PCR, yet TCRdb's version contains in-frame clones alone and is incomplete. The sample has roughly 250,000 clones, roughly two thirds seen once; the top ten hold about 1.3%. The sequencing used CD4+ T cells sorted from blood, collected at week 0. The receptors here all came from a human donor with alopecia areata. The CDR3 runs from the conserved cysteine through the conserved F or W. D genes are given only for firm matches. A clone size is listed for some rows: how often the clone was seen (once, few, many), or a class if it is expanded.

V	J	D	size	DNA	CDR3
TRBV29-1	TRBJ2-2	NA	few	TGCAGCGTTGTTCGTGACACCGGGGAGCTGTTTTTT	CSVVRDTGELFF
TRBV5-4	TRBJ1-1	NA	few	TGTGCCAGCAGTCCCACAGGGAGAGTCGCTGAAGCTTTCTTT	CASSPTGRVAEAFF
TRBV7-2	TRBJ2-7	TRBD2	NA	TGTGCCAGCAGGCGGGGACTAGCGGGGAGGGGCGAGCAGTACTTC	CASRRGLAGRGEQYF
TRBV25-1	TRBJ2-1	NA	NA	TGTGCCAGCAGCCCCGCTGGCGGGGGCGGGGATGAGCAGTTCTTC	CASSPAGGGGDEQFF
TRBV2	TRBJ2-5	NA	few	TGTGCCAGCAGTGAGGGGGTCTACCAAGAGACCCAGTACTTC	CASSEGVYQETQYF
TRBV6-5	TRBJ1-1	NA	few	TGTGCCAGCAGTTACGAGCGCCGCGCTTTCTTT	CASSYERRAFF
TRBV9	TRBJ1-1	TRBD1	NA	TGTGCCAGCAGTGACCGGACAGGGGGCACTGAAGCTTTCTTT	CASSDRTGGTEAFF
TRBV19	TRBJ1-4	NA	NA	TGTGCCAGTACCCCTCAGGGGCCATATGAAAAACTGTTTTTT	CASTPQGPYEKLFF
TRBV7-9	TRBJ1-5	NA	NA	TGTGCCAGCAGCGGCACAGGTATCTCTAGCAATCAGCCCCAGCATTTT	CASSGTGISSNQPQHF
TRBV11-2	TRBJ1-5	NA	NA	TGTGCCAGCAGCCCAGGGGTTTTGAGCAATCAGCCCCAGCATTTT	CASSPGVLSNQPQHF
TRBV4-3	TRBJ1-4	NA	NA	TGCGCCAGCAGCAAAGAGGGGTCAGGGAAACTGTTTTTT	CASSKEGSGKLFF
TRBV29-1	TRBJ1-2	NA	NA	TGCAGCGTTGACCGCGACTATGGCTACACCTTC	CSVDRDYGYTF
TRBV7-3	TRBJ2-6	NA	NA	TGTGCCAGCAGCTTAATGGGGCGTTCCTCTGGGGCCAACGTCCTGACTTTC	CASSLMGRSSGANVLTF
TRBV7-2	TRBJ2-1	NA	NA	TGTGCCAGCAGCTCCGCGGGACTTTACAATGAGCAGTTCTTC	CASSSAGLYNEQFF
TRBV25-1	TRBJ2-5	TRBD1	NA	TGTGCCACTGGACAGGGGGCTTTGGAGACCCAGTACTTC	CATGQGALETQYF
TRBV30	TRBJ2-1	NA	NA	TGTGCCTGGATTGGTACAGGGTACGGTGAGCAGTTCTTC	CAWIGTGYGEQFF
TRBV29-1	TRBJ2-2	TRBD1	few	TGCAGCGTTGAGGGGACAGGGGAGGACACCGGGGAGCTGTTTTTT	CSVEGTGEDTGELFF
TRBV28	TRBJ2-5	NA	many	TGTGCCAGCAGTTTATCCGGCCAAGAGACCCAGTACTTC	CASSLSGQETQYF
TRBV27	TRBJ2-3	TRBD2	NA	TGTGCCAGCAGTCCCGCGGGGGGCCGAACAGATACGCAGTATTTT	CASSPAGGRTDTQYF
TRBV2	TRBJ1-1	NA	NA	TGTGCCAGCAGCACCGATCGGGGCGGGAGCACTGAAGCTTTCTTT	CASSTDRGGSTEAFF
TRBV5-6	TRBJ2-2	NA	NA	TGTGCCAGCAGCTTGACAGTTAACGCGAACACCGGGGAGCTGTTTTTT	CASSLTVNANTGELFF
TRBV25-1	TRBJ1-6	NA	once	TGTGCCAGCAGGGACGGTAGAGCACCCCTCCACTTT	CASRDGRAPLHF
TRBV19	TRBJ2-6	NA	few	TGTGCCAGTAGTACCCGGACTGGGACGTGGGCCAACGTCCTGACTTTC	CASSTRTGTWANVLTF
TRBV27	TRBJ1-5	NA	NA	TGTGCCAGCAGTGCTTTCCAGGACCATCAGCCCCAGCATTTT	CASSAFQDHQPQHF
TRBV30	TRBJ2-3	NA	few	TGTGCCTGGAGTGTAATCCAGGGGAGGGTGACAGATACGCAGTATTTT	CAWSVIQGRVTDTQYF
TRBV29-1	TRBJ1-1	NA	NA	TGCAGCGTTGCAGGGGTTGCCGACACTGAAGCTTTCTTT	CSVAGVADTEAFF
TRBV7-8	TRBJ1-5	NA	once	TGTGCCAGCAGCTCCCTTTGGACACCTGTATACGGCAATCAGCCCCAGCATTTT	CASSSLWTPVYGNQPQHF
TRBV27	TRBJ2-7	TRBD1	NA	TGTGCCAGCAGCCCCGGACAGGGGGCGTTGGGCGAGCAGTACTTC	CASSPGQGALGEQYF
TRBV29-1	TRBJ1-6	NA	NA	TGCAGCGTTCGGGACGGCACTAATTCACCCCTCCACTTT	CSVRDGTNSPLHF
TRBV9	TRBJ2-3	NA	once	TGTGCCAGCAGCGTAGGCAGGGGGGGCCCAGATACGCAGTATTTT	CASSVGRGGPDTQYF
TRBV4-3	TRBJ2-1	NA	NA	TGCGCCAGCAGCCAAGTGCTAGCCCGAGGGTTAGTGGGGGGCAATGAGCAGTTCTTC	CASSQVLARGLVGGNEQFF
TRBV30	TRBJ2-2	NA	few	TGTGCCTGGTTGTTCGGACCGTCGAACACCGGGGAGCTGTTTTTT	CAWLFGPSNTGELFF
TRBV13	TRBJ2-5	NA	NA	TGTGCCAGCAGCTTGGGACGGGGGCCACAAGAGACCCAGTACTTC	CASSLGRGPQETQYF
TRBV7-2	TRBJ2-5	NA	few	TGTGCCAGCAGCTCACCATTCCAAGAGACCCAGTACTTC	CASSSPFQETQYF
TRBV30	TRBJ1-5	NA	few	TGTGCCTGGAGTCCCGGAGTCGGTCAGCCCCAGCATTTT	CAWSPGVGQPQHF
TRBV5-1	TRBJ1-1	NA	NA	TGCGCCAGCAGCTCGACTCTGAACACTGAAGCTTTCTTT	CASSSTLNTEAFF
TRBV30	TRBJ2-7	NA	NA	TGTGCCTGGAGTGAACAGGTTGGGAAGTACGAGCAGTACTTC	CAWSEQVGKYEQYF
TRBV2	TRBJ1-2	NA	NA	TGTGCCAGCAGTGGCTCTCAGCGTAATGGCGGCTACACCTTC	CASSGSQRNGGYTF
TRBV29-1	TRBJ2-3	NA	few	TGCAGCGTCAAGGCGGGGTTCACAGATACGCAGTATTTT	CSVKAGFTDTQYF
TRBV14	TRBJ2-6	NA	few	TGTGCCAGCAGCCAAGATAGCTCTGGGGCCAACGTCCTGACTTTC	CASSQDSSGANVLTF
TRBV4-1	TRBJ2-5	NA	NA	TGCGCCAGCAGCCAAGATAGTGGGGCCCAAGAGACCCAGTACTTC	CASSQDSGAQETQYF
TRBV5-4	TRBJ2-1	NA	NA	TGTGCCAGCAGCTTGGATTTATGGGGCAATGAGCAGTTCTTC	CASSLDLWGNEQFF
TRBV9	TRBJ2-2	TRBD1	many	TGTGCCAGCAGCCCCCGACAGGGAACCGGGGAGCTGTTTTTT	CASSPRQGTGELFF
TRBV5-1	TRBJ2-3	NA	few	TGCGCCAGCAGCTCTCAAGTAGCAGATACGCAGTATTTT	CASSSQVADTQYF
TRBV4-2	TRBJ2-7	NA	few	TGTGCCAGCAGCCAAGTACAGGGAATCGCCTACGAGCAGTACTTC	CASSQVQGIAYEQYF
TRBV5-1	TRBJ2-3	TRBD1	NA	TGCGCCAGCAGACCGGGACAGAGCACAGATACGCAGTATTTT	CASRPGQSTDTQYF
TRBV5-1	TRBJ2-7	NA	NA	TGCGCCAGCAGCTCGGGACGTCAGGACGAGCAGTACTTC	CASSSGRQDEQYF
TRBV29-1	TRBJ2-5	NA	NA	TGCAGCGTTTCGGGACTGCATCAAGAGACCCAGTACTTC	CSVSGLHQETQYF
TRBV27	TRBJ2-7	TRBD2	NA	TGTGCCAGCAGTCCCTTAGCGGGGGCAAAGTACGAGCAGTACTTC	CASSPLAGAKYEQYF
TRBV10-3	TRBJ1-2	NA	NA	TGTGCCATCAGTGCGGAGCCTTATGGCTACACCTTC	CAISAEPYGYTF
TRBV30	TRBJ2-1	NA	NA	TGTGCCTGGGGTAAAACAGGGTTAAATGAGCAGTTCTTC	CAWGKTGLNEQFF
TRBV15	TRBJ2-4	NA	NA	TGTGCCACCAGCAAAGGACATAACATTCAGTACTTC	CATSKGHNIQYF
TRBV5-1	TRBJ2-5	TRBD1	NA	TGCGCCAGCAGCTTGGGACAGGGGAGTTTAGAGACCCAGTACTTC	CASSLGQGSLETQYF
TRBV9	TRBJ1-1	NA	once	TGTGCCAGCAGCGTAGGAGAGGGTAAAGCTTTCTTT	CASSVGEGKAFF
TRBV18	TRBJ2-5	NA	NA	TGTGCCAGCTCACCTGGAATTCAAGAGACCCAGTACTTC	CASSPGIQETQYF
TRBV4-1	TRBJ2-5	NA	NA	TGCGCCAGCAGCCCGTACCGCCTAAGGGAGACCCAGTACTTC	CASSPYRLRETQYF
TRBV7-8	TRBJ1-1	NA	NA	TGTGCCAGCAGCCTACCCGGACAGAACACTGAAGCTTTCTTT	CASSLPGQNTEAFF
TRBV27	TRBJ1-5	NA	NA	TGTGCCAGCAGTTTTGGGGGAAGCAATCAGCCCCAGCATTTT	CASSFGGSNQPQHF
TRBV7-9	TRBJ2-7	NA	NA	TGTGCCAGCAGCTTACAGGCGGGGCCATACGCGGAGCAGTACTTC	CASSLQAGPYAEQYF
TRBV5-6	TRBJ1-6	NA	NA	TGTGCCAGCAGCTTGGCGGCGGTTCGCTCACCCCTCCACTTT	CASSLAAVRSPLHF